The rows below give T cell receptor beta chains drawn from one sample of a study of neurological immune-mediated disorders. One entry per CDR3 protein, called by TCRdb with MiXCR from the 5' RACE reads. The sample consists of 45,000 to 70,000 distinct CDR3 sequences, over 4% of them appearing once. The source material was PBMCs. These receptor sequences come from a man between 45 and 60 years old with multiple sclerosis. Both conserved end residues are part of each CDR3. The D gene is left open where the match is weak. Only part of the rows carry a size: once, few, many, or a class if the clone is expanded.

CDR3aa | CDR3nt | d_gene | abundance | j_gene | v_gene
CASSGGLAGAPNTQYF | TGTGCCAGCAGCGGGGGACTAGCGGGGGCCCCAAATACGCAGTATTTT | TRBD2 | many | TRBJ2-3 | TRBV9
CASSQTTMNTEAFF | TGTGCCAGCAGCCAAACAACCATGAACACTGAAGCTTTCTTT | - | many | TRBJ1-1 | TRBV3-1
CSARTVTGAYNEQFF | TGCAGTGCTAGGACCGTGACGGGGGCCTACAATGAGCAGTTCTTC | - | many | TRBJ2-1 | TRBV20-1
CASSRDSSVITEAFF | TGTGCCAGCAGCCGGGACAGCTCGGTTATCACTGAAGCTTTCTTT | TRBD1 | many | TRBJ1-1 | TRBV6-5
CASRLTSGSPNEQYF | TGTGCCAGCAGACTTACTAGCGGGAGTCCCAACGAGCAGTACTTC | TRBD2 | many | TRBJ2-7 | TRBV7-8
CASSPDVALYNEQFF | TGTGCCAGCAGCCCCGACGTGGCCCTTTACAATGAGCAGTTCTTC | - | many | TRBJ2-1 | TRBV3-1
CASSRGLAENNEQFF | TGTGCCAGCAGTAGGGGACTAGCGGAAAACAATGAGCAGTTCTTC | TRBD2 | many | TRBJ2-1 | TRBV7-6
CSARLAGVGKVETQYF | TGCAGTGCTAGACTAGCGGGGGTAGGAAAGGTGGAGACCCAGTACTTC | TRBD2 | few | TRBJ2-5 | TRBV20-1
CASSPRQGVDSPLHF | TGCGCCAGCAGCCCTCGGCAGGGCGTAGATTCACCCCTCCACTTT | - | many | TRBJ1-6 | TRBV5-1
CASSFFAGSGAYSNQPQHF | TGTGCCAGCAGCTTTTTCGCCGGCTCAGGGGCTTATAGCAATCAGCCCCAGCATTTT | - | few | TRBJ1-5 | TRBV7-9
CASSRAQYGEQYF | TGCGCCAGCAGCCGGGCCCAGTACGGCGAGCAGTACTTC | - | medium-sized | TRBJ2-7 | TRBV5-1
CSVGWGMGYEQYF | TGCAGCGTTGGGTGGGGTATGGGGTACGAGCAGTACTTC | - | many | TRBJ2-7 | TRBV29-1
CASSPGQILNQPQHF | TGCGCCAGCAGCCCGGGACAGATACTAAATCAGCCCCAGCATTTT | TRBD1 | many | TRBJ1-5 | TRBV4-1
CATSSRLAGINEQFF | TGTGCCACCTCATCCCGACTAGCGGGAATTAATGAGCAGTTCTTC | TRBD2 | many | TRBJ2-1 | TRBV24-1
CSVEGGPGELFF | TGCAGCGTTGAAGGGGGGCCCGGGGAGCTGTTTTTT | - | - | TRBJ2-2 | TRBV29-1
CASSLPGQTYEQYF | TGTGCCAGCAGCTTGCCGGGACAGACTTACGAGCAGTACTTC | TRBD1 | few | TRBJ2-7 | TRBV5-8
CSASLAGLWQFF | TGCAGTGCTAGTTTGGCCGGCCTTTGGCAGTTCTTC | - | many | TRBJ2-1 | TRBV20-1
CASSFPGRDYEQYF | TGTGCCAGCAGTTTTCCAGGGAGGGACTACGAGCAGTACTTC | TRBD2 | few | TRBJ2-7 | TRBV28
CSVEVRPRDVSGNTIYF | TGCAGCGTTGAAGTAAGACCCCGGGACGTTTCTGGAAACACCATATATTTT | - | many | TRBJ1-3 | TRBV29-1
CASSSTSGRVDNEQFF | TGCGCCAGCAGCTCGACTAGCGGGAGGGTAGACAATGAGCAGTTCTTC | TRBD2 | many | TRBJ2-1 | TRBV5-1
CASSFHNPGTASNEKLFF | TGTGCCAGCAGTTTCCACAACCCCGGGACCGCGAGTAATGAAAAACTGTTTTTT | - | many | TRBJ1-4 | TRBV2
CASSFRRDTEAFF | TGCGCCAGCAGCTTCAGACGAGACACTGAAGCTTTCTTT | - | - | TRBJ1-1 | TRBV5-1
CAMGTQETQYF | TGTGCCATGGGGACCCAAGAGACCCAGTACTTC | - | many | TRBJ2-5 | TRBV10-3
CASRVRGRYEQYF | TGTGCCAGCAGAGTCCGGGGTCGCTACGAGCAGTACTTC | - | many | TRBJ2-7 | TRBV12-3/TRBV12-4
CASSLRRAGGYTGELFF | TGTGCCAGCAGTTTAAGAAGGGCGGGAGGGTACACCGGGGAGCTGTTTTTT | TRBD2 | many | TRBJ2-2 | TRBV12-3/TRBV12-4
CSVGASPGFSRNNSPLHF | TGCAGCGTTGGGGCAAGCCCGGGGTTTTCGAGGAATAATTCACCCCTCCACTTT | - | few | TRBJ1-6 | TRBV29-1
CAISESGLEATGELFF | TGTGCCATCAGTGAGTCGGGACTAGAAGCTACCGGGGAGCTGTTTTTT | TRBD2 | many | TRBJ2-2 | TRBV10-3
CASSDSASGGYNEQFF | TGTGCCAGCAGTGACTCGGCTAGCGGGGGCTACAATGAGCAGTTCTTC | TRBD2 | many | TRBJ2-1 | TRBV6-4
CVSSAEGTGNTEAFF | TGTGTCAGCAGCGCCGAGGGGACAGGGAACACTGAAGCTTTCTTT | TRBD1 | - | TRBJ1-1 | TRBV7-6
CAISESAMHDTEAFF | TGTGCCATCAGTGAGTCAGCAATGCACGACACTGAAGCTTTCTTT | - | - | TRBJ1-1 | TRBV10-3
CASSLEAGVGHEQYF | TGCGCCAGCAGCTTGGAGGCAGGGGTAGGCCACGAGCAGTACTTC | - | many | TRBJ2-7 | TRBV5-1
CSVAPGTGELFF | TGCAGCGTTGCGCCAGGGACCGGGGAGCTGTTTTTT | - | many | TRBJ2-2 | TRBV29-1
CATSSWGTSGSRIGELFF | TGTGCCACCAGCAGCTGGGGGACTAGCGGGAGTAGGATCGGGGAGCTGTTTTTT | TRBD2 | many | TRBJ2-2 | TRBV15
CASSWKQGGETQYF | TGTGCCAGCAGTTGGAAACAGGGGGGAGAGACCCAGTACTTC | TRBD1 | many | TRBJ2-5 | TRBV6-5
CASSLAGTGSTEAFF | TGTGCCAGCAGCTTAGCGGGGACAGGTTCCACTGAAGCTTTCTTT | TRBD1 | many | TRBJ1-1 | TRBV7-2
CASSFTTYEQYF | TGTGCCAGCAGTTTCACTACCTACGAGCAGTACTTC | - | - | TRBJ2-7 | TRBV28
CAISAGTDNSPLHF | TGTGCCATCAGTGCCGGGACAGATAATTCACCCCTCCACTTT | TRBD1 | many | TRBJ1-6 | TRBV10-3
CASSSGSGEEQYF | TGTGCCAGCAGTTCCGGGAGCGGCGAAGAGCAGTACTTC | - | - | TRBJ2-7 | TRBV27
CASSFTPRGDEAFF | TGTGCCAGCAGCTTCACCCCCCGGGGGGATGAAGCTTTCTTT | - | few | TRBJ1-1 | TRBV5-6
CASSPQPLAGGSYEQYF | TGCGCCAGCAGCCCGCAACCGCTAGCGGGGGGTTCCTACGAGCAGTACTTC | TRBD2 | few | TRBJ2-7 | TRBV4-1